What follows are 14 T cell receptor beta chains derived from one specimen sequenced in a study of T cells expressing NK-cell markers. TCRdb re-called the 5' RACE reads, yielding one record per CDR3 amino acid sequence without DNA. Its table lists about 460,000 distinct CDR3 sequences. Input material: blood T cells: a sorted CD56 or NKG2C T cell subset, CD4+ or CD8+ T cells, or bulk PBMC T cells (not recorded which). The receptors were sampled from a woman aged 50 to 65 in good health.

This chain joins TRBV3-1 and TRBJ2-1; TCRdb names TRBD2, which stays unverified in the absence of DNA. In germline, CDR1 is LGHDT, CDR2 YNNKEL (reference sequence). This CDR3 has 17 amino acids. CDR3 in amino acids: CASSQELLAGSWDEQFF.

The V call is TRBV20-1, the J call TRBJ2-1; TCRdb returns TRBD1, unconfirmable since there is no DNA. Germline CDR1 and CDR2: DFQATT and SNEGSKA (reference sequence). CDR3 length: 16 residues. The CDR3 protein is CSARETTPWPLSEQFF.

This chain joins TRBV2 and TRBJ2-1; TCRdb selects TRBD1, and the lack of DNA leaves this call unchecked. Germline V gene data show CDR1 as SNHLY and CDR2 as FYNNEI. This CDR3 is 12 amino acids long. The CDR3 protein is CASRLTGYGQFF.

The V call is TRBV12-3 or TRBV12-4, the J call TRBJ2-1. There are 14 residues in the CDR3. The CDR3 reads CASSHRAAYNEQFF.

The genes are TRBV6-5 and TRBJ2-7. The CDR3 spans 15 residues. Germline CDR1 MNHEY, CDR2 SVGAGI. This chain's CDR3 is CASSYLGSPSHEQYF.

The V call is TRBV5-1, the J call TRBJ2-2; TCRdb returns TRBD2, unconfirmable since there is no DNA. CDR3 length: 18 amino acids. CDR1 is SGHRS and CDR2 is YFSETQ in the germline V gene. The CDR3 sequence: CASSLGLAGATNTGELFF.

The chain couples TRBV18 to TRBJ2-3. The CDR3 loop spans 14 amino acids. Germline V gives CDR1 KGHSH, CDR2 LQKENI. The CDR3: CASSPPDSTDTQYF.

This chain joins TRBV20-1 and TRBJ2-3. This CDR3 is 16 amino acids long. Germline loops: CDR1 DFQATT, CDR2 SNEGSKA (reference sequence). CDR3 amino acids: CSALRQPSSWTDTQYF.

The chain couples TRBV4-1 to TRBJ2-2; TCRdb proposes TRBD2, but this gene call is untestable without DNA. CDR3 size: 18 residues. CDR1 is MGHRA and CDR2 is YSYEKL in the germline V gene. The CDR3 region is CASSPRDSRFANTGELFF.

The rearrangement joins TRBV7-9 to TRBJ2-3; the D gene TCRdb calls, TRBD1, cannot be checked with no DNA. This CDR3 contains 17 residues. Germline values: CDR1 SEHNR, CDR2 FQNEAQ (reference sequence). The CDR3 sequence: CASTPWGAGVGTDTQYF.

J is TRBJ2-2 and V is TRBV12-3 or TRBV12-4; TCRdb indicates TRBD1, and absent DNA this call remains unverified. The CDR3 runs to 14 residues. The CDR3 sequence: CATWDRGLTGELFF.

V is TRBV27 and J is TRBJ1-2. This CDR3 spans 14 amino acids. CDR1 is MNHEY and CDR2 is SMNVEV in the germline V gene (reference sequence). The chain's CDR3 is CASSFTRANYGYTF.

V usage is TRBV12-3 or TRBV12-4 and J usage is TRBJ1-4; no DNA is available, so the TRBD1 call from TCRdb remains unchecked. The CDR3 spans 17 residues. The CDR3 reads CASSNRDRVFLNEKLFF.

CDR3 residues: CATGSPGSGELFF. The chain recombines TRBV10-3 with TRBJ2-2; TCRdb's assignment of TRBD1 cannot be checked, as there is no DNA. Germline loops: CDR1 ENHRY, CDR2 SYGVKD. This CDR3 region has 13 residues.